This entry lists 9 T cell receptor beta chains sequenced from one sample in a study of T-cell reconstitution after alpha-beta-depleted transplantation in children. Unique molecular identifiers were used in preparing the TCRbeta library. TCRdb itself ran the PCR reads through MiXCR, one entry per CDR3 protein. The table shows about 400,000 distinct CDR3 sequences, with around 21% occurring only once. The sequences come from PBMCs from the stem cell graft donor, collected from the stem cell graft. These receptors all come from a human donor who donated a stem cell graft to a child with acute myeloid leukemia.

In this sample, this clonotype turned up many times. The rearrangement links TRBV20-1 to TRBJ1-4; D gene ambiguous. Germline CDR1 and CDR2: DFQATT and SNEGSKA (reference sequence). This CDR3 is 12 amino acids long. V lost 3 bases and J lost 9, with 11 bases in between. The CDR3 sequence is CSARDGFKKLFF. The DNA for the CDR3 is TGCAGTGCTAGGGACGGCTTTAAAAAACTGTTTTTT.

This sequence joins TRBV20-1 and TRBJ1-1; D is unresolved. Per the germline V gene, CDR1 is DFQATT and CDR2 is SNEGSKA (reference sequence). V was clipped by 4 bases and J by 1 base, with 10 bases between them. The CDR3 runs to 13 residues. The CDR3 nucleotides are TGCAGTGCTACCCTAATGGAGAACACTGAAGCTTTCTTT. This translates into CSATLMENTEAFF.

This clonotype was seen only a few times. The CDR3 loop is CASSQEAGGPLGEQFF. The CDR3 region has the DNA TGCGCCAGCAGCCAAGAGGCGGGAGGGCCCTTGGGTGAGCAGTTCTTC. The chain carries TRBV4-3 and TRBJ2-1; 9 nucleotides match TRBD2. The V segment lost 0 bases and the J segment 9 bases; nucleotides outside the gene matches: 9. Germline values: CDR1 LGHNA, CDR2 YSLEER. The length of the CDR3 is 16 residues.

The rearrangement links TRBV12-3 or TRBV12-4 to TRBJ2-7; D might be TRBD1 (5 bases). Deletions cut 3 bases from V and 6 bases from J, with 9 bases between. The CDR3 runs to 12 residues. The CDR3 DNA is TGTGCCAGCAGTTTCCAGGGTGCCGAGCAGTACTTC. It is translated as CASSFQGAEQYF.

This clonotype was seen a few times. The gene calls are TRBV12-3 or TRBV12-4 and TRBJ2-5; 9 bases line up with TRBD1. The J segment lost 5 bases and the V segment lost 6 bases, leaving 7 bases of the junction unmatched. The CDR3 runs 14 residues. Here the CDR3 DNA reads TGTGCCAGCAGGGGGGACAGGGAGTGGGAGACCCAGTACTTC. Amino acid sequence: CASRGDREWETQYF.

This clonotype was counted at least ten times. This chain joins TRBV29-1 and TRBJ2-7, with D perhaps TRBD2 (5 bases). CDR3 length: 15 residues. Looked up from germline, CDR1 is SQVTM and CDR2 is ANQGSEA. The ends were cut back, 5 bases at V and 6 bases at J, with 23 bases in the middle. The CDR3 here is CSVSPASTSPSEQYF. The CDR3 DNA sequence: TGCAGCGTTTCCCCAGCTTCCACTAGTCCTAGCGAGCAGTACTTC.

This clonotype was detected a few times. The CDR3 nucleotides read TGTGCCATCAGTGAGTTAACGGGAGGGTACAATGAGCAGTTCTTC. Amino acids: CAISELTGGYNEQFF. This chain joins TRBV10-3 and TRBJ2-1, with 8 bases that match TRBD2. The V gene end was trimmed by 1 base and the J gene end by 4 bases; junction bases not matched to a gene: 3. This CDR3 is 15 amino acids long. The germline gives CDR1 ENHRY, CDR2 SYGVKD.

The chain links TRBV9 to TRBJ2-1, with 13 bases fitting TRBD2. The CDR3 is made up of 15 amino acids. Germline V gene lookup returns CDR1 SGDLS and CDR2 YYNGEE. V lost 4 bases, J lost 6 bases, and 4 bases stayed unmatched. Here the CDR3 DNA reads TGTGCCAGCAGCACCGGGACTAGCGGGGTCAATGAGCAGTTCTTC. Encoded protein: CASSTGTSGVNEQFF.

A few counts support this clonotype. This sequence joins TRBV20-1 and TRBJ2-3; 8 bases match TRBD2. Germline loops: CDR1 DFQATT, CDR2 SNEGSKA (reference sequence). The CDR3 loop spans 16 amino acids. V gave up 0 bases and J gave up 2 bases; unmatched junction bases: 7. The CDR3 sequence is CSARDPGLAITDTQYF. DNA for the CDR3: TGCAGTGCTAGAGACCCCGGACTAGCTATCACAGATACGCAGTATTTT.